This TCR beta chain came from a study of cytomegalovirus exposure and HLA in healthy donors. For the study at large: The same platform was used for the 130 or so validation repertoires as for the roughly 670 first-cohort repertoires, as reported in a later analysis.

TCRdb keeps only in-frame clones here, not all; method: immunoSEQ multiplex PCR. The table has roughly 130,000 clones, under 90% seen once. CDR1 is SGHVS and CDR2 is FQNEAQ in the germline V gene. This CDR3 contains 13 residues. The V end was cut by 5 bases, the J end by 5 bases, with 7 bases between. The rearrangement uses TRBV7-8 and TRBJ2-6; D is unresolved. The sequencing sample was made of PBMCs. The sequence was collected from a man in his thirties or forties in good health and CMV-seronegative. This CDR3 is CASSPSRANVLTF. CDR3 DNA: TGTGCCAGCAGCCCTTCTAGGGCCAACGTCCTGACTTTC.